Presented here are 16 T cell receptor beta chains from one specimen sequenced in a study of blood T cell repertoires in COVID-19. Only in-frame clones appear in the TCRdb table, and some are missing; sequencing was by immunoSEQ multiplex PCR. In the table there are around 230,000 clones, roughly 88% of which are singletons. Material for sequencing was PBMCs or T cells enriched from blood (not recorded which). The receptor set was obtained from a woman aged 40 to 50 with acute COVID-19.

The genes are TRBV4-3 and TRBJ2-5; 8 bases match TRBD2. J gave up 4 bases and V 0 bases, and 10 bases lay outside the gene matches. CDR3 length: 17 amino acids. The germline CDR1 and CDR2 sequences are LGHNA and YSLEER. This CDR3 reads CASSQDGSGGMGETQYF. The CDR3 DNA sequence: TGCGCCAGCAGCCAAGATGGAAGCGGGGGCATGGGAGAGACCCAGTACTTC.

The gene calls are TRBV19 and TRBJ1-5, with a tentative D call TRBD1 (5 bases). CDR3 length: 14 residues. CDR1 is LNHDA, CDR2 SQIVND, per germline (reference sequence). V was trimmed by 7 bases and J by 2 bases, leaving 12 bases between them. The CDR3: CASTNWGGNQPQHF. In DNA, the CDR3 is TGTGCCAGTACCAATTGGGGGGGCAATCAGCCCCAGCATTTT.

The chain uses TRBV11-2 and TRBJ2-3; 11 bases match TRBD1. The CDR3 loop spans 18 amino acids. J gave up 7 bases and V 1 base, and 13 bases lay outside the gene matches. Per germline, CDR1 SGHAT and CDR2 FQNNGV. Here the CDR3 DNA reads TGTGCCAGCAGCTTAGCCGGGTTTAACGGACAGGGGGCGAATACGCAGTATTTT. This gives the protein CASSLAGFNGQGANTQYF.

The CDR3 coding sequence is TGCAGCGTTGAAGATCGCCAGGAATTTCAATTCTCTGGAAACACCATATATTTT. Translation gives CSVEDRQEFQFSGNTIYF. V gene TRBV29-1 combines with J gene TRBJ1-3; D ambiguous. The CDR3 totals 18 residues. CDR1 and CDR2 from the germline V gene are SQVTM and ANQGSEA. V gave up 0 bases and J gave up 0 bases, with 18 bases separating them. Complete variable domain (other parts from reference TRBV29-1 and TRBJ1-3): SAVISQKPSRDICQRGTSLTIQCQVDSQVTMMFWYRQQPGQSLTLIATANQGSEATYESGFVIDKFPISRPNLTFSTLTVSNMSPEDSSIYLCSVEDRQEFQFSGNTIYFGEGSWLTVV.

The chain joins TRBV2 to TRBJ1-1, with D perhaps matching TRBD1 (5 bases). The CDR3 has 13 residues. CDR1 SNHLY and CDR2 FYNNEI come from the germline V gene. Between the trimmed V and J ends, which lost 7 bases and 5 bases, there was a span of 14 bases. The CDR3 nucleotides read TGTGCCAGCAAACCAAGGGGTTTTACTGAAGCTTTCTTT. Its protein is CASKPRGFTEAFF.

The chain couples TRBV19 to TRBJ2-1, with D tentatively TRBD2 (6 bases). The CDR3 has 14 amino acids. CDR1 is LNHDA and CDR2 is SQIVND in the germline V gene (reference sequence). V was clipped by 3 bases and J by 9 bases, with 15 bases between them. The DNA of the CDR3 is TGTGCCAGTAGTATCTCGGAGGGTAGGGGTGAGCAGTTCTTC. The encoded protein is CASSISEGRGEQFF.

The rearrangement joins TRBV5-1 to TRBJ2-3; 16 nucleotides agree with TRBD2. CDR3 length: 21 amino acids. The junction had 14 bases not matched to a gene; V was cut back by 3 bases and J by 1 base. CDR1 is SGHRS, CDR2 YFSETQ, per germline. The CDR3 reads CASSSNPGLAGGFFGTDTQYF. CDR3 bases: TGCGCCAGCAGCTCGAATCCGGGACTAGCGGGGGGGTTTTTTGGCACAGATACGCAGTATTTT.

In nucleotides, the CDR3 is TGTGCCAGCAGGGTGGGGCCGTTGGGCTATGGCTACACCTTC. This encodes CASRVGPLGYGYTF. V usage is TRBV27 and J usage is TRBJ1-2; D possibly corresponds to TRBD1 (5 bases). This CDR3 has 14 amino acids. Trimming removed 6 bases at V and 4 bases at J, with 15 bases between. Germline V gene lookup returns CDR1 MNHEY and CDR2 SMNVEV (reference sequence).

V is TRBV15 and J is TRBJ2-3, with 8 positions matching TRBD2. CDR1 and CDR2 (germline): LNHNV, YYDKDF (reference sequence). CDR3 size: 16 residues. Losses at the gene ends were 0 bases for V and 6 bases for J; bases not matched to a gene: 8. In DNA, the CDR3 is TGTGCCACCAGCAGAGAGGTCCGGGGGGGCCTGGATACGCAGTATTTT. Protein product: CATSREVRGGLDTQYF.

The V gene is TRBV5-5, the J gene TRBJ2-3; tentatively, D is TRBD1 (6 bases). The CDR3 contains 18 residues. The V and J ends lost 2 bases and 0 bases respectively, with 19 bases between them. Per germline, CDR1 SGHKS and CDR2 YYEKEE (reference sequence). The CDR3 DNA reads TGTGCCAGCAGCTTACGTTCCCGGACAGAGACTAGCACAGATACGCAGTATTTT. This translates into CASSLRSRTETSTDTQYF.

The chain recombines TRBV27 with TRBJ2-5, with 10 bases lining up with TRBD2. The V gene end was trimmed by 5 bases and the J gene end by 0 bases; junction bases not matched to a gene: 21. Per germline, CDR1 MNHEY and CDR2 SMNVEV (reference sequence). This CDR3 has 21 amino acids. CDR3 DNA: TGTGCCAGCAGTCCACAGTTGGGGAGGCCTAGCGGGGGTTCGTACCAAGAGACCCAGTACTTC. Its translation: CASSPQLGRPSGGSYQETQYF.

The J gene is TRBJ1-2, the V gene TRBV2; D remains ambiguous. V was clipped by 7 bases and J by 8 bases, with 8 bases between them. The CDR3 is 10 amino acids. Per germline, CDR1 SNHLY and CDR2 FYNNEI. CDR3 residues: CASTLIGYTF. The CDR3 DNA reads TGTGCCAGCACTTTAATCGGCTACACCTTC.

CDR3 coding DNA: TGCGCCAGCAGGGGCGGGCAGAACACTGAAGCTTTCTTT. Residues: CASRGGQNTEAFF. V and J are TRBV10-1 and TRBJ1-1; D gene unclear. V lost 6 bases and J lost 1, with 9 bases in between. The CDR3 spans 13 residues. Germline CDR1 is WNHNN and CDR2 is SYGVQD (reference sequence).

In regard to this clone: The junction departs from germline at one end; a sequencing error may be responsible. Other nucleotide sequences in the sample specify the same CDR3. V gene TRBV7-8 combines with J gene TRBJ2-7; TRBD2 agrees at 9 bases. The CDR3 contains 21 residues. Germline CDR1 reads SGHVS; CDR2 reads FQNEAQ. In DNA, the CDR3 is TGTGCTAGCAGCACAGCGGGGGGTAGCGGGGAATACTCCTGGATCGACTACGAGCAGTACTTC. Protein product: CASSTAGGSGEYSWIDYEQYF.

This clone has a handful of counts. Other DNA variants within this sample encode the same CDR3. The DNA for the CDR3 is TGTGCCAGCTCTGGGACATGGAACACTGAAGCTTTCTTT. Its translation: CASSGTWNTEAFF. The chain employs TRBV6-5 and TRBJ1-1; perhaps TRBD1 as D (6 bases). This CDR3 has 13 residues. Germline CDR1 MNHEY, CDR2 SVGAGI. Trimming pared 8 bases from V and 1 base from J, leaving 11 bases between.

This clone was counted between two and nine times. This sequence joins TRBV2 and TRBJ1-5, with 9 nucleotides matching TRBD1. In germline, CDR1 is SNHLY, CDR2 FYNNEI. The CDR3 consists of 14 residues. V gave up 6 bases and J gave up 7 bases; unmatched junction bases: 7. This CDR3 is CASRGTGLGQPQHF. The DNA for the CDR3 is TGTGCCAGCAGAGGGACAGGGTTAGGACAGCCCCAGCATTTT.